Given below is one T cell receptor beta chain in context. These data belong to a study of blood T cell repertoires in COVID-19. Overall study context: Acute and convalescent COVID-19 specimens originated in the United States, Italy and Spain.

The germline CDR1 and CDR2 sequences are SGHRS and YFSETQ. The CDR3 totals 17 residues. V shed 0 bases and J 2 bases; nucleotides not matched to a gene: 6. TCRdb keeps only in-frame clones here, not all; method: immunoSEQ multiplex PCR. This sample has a few hundred thousand clones; roughly 89% occur once, and the top ten carry roughly 9.4%. Sequenced material: PBMCs or T cells enriched from blood (not recorded which). This sequence joins TRBV5-1 and TRBJ2-1; 9 nucleotides match TRBD2. This clonotype was sampled from a woman between 50 and 59 years old who had recovered from COVID-19. CDR3 residues: CASSLAPAGGPYNEQFF. Here the CDR3 DNA reads TGCGCCAGCAGCTTGGCCCCAGCGGGGGGCCCCTACAATGAGCAGTTCTTC.